One and the same sample provided the 32 T cell receptor beta chains below, sequenced in a study of T cells in Graves' hyperthyroidism and ophthalmopathy. The TCR beta CDR3 regions underwent amplification using RNA transcripts as the source. The primer set for the first-round RT-PCR of the TCR CDR3 was HTBI. From the multiplex PCR reads, TCRdb called clonotypes with MiXCR, one entry per CDR3 protein. The profile shows over 250,000 distinct CDR3 sequences, less than 30% of them singletons. Sequences were obtained from blood. These receptor sequences come from a man aged 35-49 years with Graves' hyperthyroidism that later progressed to Graves' ophthalmopathy.

This clonotype was detected once. The chain joins TRBV7-2 to TRBJ2-5; 8 bases match TRBD1. V lost 5 bases and J lost 6; bases outside the gene matches: 5. The CDR3 totals 13 residues. Germline V CDR1 and CDR2: SGHTA, FQGNSA. The CDR3 reads CASSPGGGKTQYF. The DNA of the CDR3 is TGTGCCAGCAGCCCAGGGGGCGGGAAGACCCAGTACTTC.

This clonotype was counted at least ten times. V is TRBV2 and J is TRBJ2-2; D is unclear. This CDR3 contains 16 residues. Germline-derived CDR1 and CDR2 are SNHLY and FYNNEI. The V end lost 7 bases, the J end lost 1 base, and 16 bases lay between the germline ends. The chain's CDR3 is CASTSWGLQNTGELFF. The CDR3 DNA sequence: TGTGCCAGCACGAGTTGGGGATTACAGAACACCGGGGAGCTGTTTTTT.

CDR3 residues: CAWKLQGRSSNTGELFF. The CDR3 DNA sequence: TGTGCCTGGAAACTACAGGGGCGCTCCTCGAACACCGGGGAGCTGTTTTTT. The genes are TRBV30 and TRBJ2-2; 7 bases agree with TRBD1. Trimming removed 4 bases from V and 0 bases from J; junction bases left unmatched: 11. Germline lookup yields CDR1 GTSNPN and CDR2 SVGIG (reference sequence). The CDR3 is 17 amino acids.

This clonotype was found many times. The chain combines TRBV6-5 with TRBJ2-7; D unresolved. CDR1 MNHEY and CDR2 SVGAGI come from the germline V gene. V was shortened by 0 bases and J by 2 bases, with 8 bases between the two germline ends. The CDR3 consists of 14 residues. As DNA, the CDR3 is TGTGCCAGCAGTTACTCGAACAGAGCCTACGAGCAGTACTTC. Translation gives CASSYSNRAYEQYF.

The chain links TRBV6-1 to TRBJ2-5; 7 bases are shared with TRBD2. The CDR3 sequence is 14 residues long. Germline V gene sequence: CDR1 MNHNS, CDR2 SASEGT. Losses at the gene ends were 5 bases for V and 3 bases for J; bases not matched to a gene: 6. CDR3 DNA sequence: TGTGCCAGCAGTCCCGCGGCGGGAGAAGAGACCCAGTACTTC. The encoded protein is CASSPAAGEETQYF.

Many counts were recorded for this clonotype. CDR3: CASSPLRLGTYEQYF. DNA for the CDR3: TGTGCCAGCTCACCATTAAGGTTAGGAACCTACGAGCAGTACTTC. V is TRBV18 and J is TRBJ2-7; no firm D call. This CDR3 spans 15 amino acids. The V end lost 2 bases, the J end lost 2 bases, and 13 bases lay between the germline ends. CDR1 is KGHSH and CDR2 is LQKENI in the germline V gene.

In this sample, this clonotype turned up many times. The rearrangement links TRBV18 to TRBJ1-1; D uncertain. The V end lost 1 base, the J end lost 0 bases, and 9 bases lay between the germline ends. The CDR3 spans 15 residues. Per germline, CDR1 KGHSH and CDR2 LQKENI. This chain's CDR3 is CASSPHPALNTEAFF. DNA for the CDR3: TGTGCCAGCTCACCACATCCCGCACTGAACACTGAAGCTTTCTTT. The variable domain in full, completed from reference TRBV18 and TRBJ1-1, reads NAGVMQNPRHLVRRRGQEARLRCSPMKGHSHVYWYRQLPEEGLKFMVYLQKENIIDESGMPKERFSAEFPKEGPSILRIQQVVRGDSAAYFCASSPHPALNTEAFFGQGTRLTVV.

This clonotype is categorized as medium-sized. The chain is built from TRBV11-2 and TRBJ2-5; unclear D gene. CDR3 length: 14 amino acids. Trimming took 0 bases from V and 1 from J, leaving 6 bases between them. CDR1 and CDR2 from the germline V gene are SGHAT and FQNNGV. This CDR3 is CASSLDGVQETQYF. In nucleotides, the CDR3 is TGTGCCAGCAGCTTAGATGGTGTCCAAGAGACCCAGTACTTC.

The rearrangement uses TRBV15 and TRBJ1-3; D unclear. There are 15 residues in the CDR3. The V end lost 0 bases, the J end lost 1 base, and 7 bases lay between the germline ends. Germline CDR1 reads LNHNV; CDR2 reads YYDKDF (reference sequence). The CDR3, as DNA: TGTGCCACCAGCAGAGATAGAGGTTCTGGAAACACCATATATTTT. Protein: CATSRDRGSGNTIYF. The complete variable domain, with remaining parts taken from reference TRBV15 and TRBJ1-3, reads DAMVIQNPRYQVTQFGKPVTLSCSQTLNHNVMYWYQQKSSQAPKLLFHYYDKDFNNEADTPDNFQSRRPNTSFCFLDIRSPGLGDTAMYLCATSRDRGSGNTIYFGEGSWLTVV.

This clonotype showed up many times. V and J are TRBV19 and TRBJ1-5; 8 nucleotides align to TRBD1. The CDR3 runs 15 residues. With V trimmed by 6 bases and J by 0 bases, 4 bases remained unmatched. Germline V gene sequence: CDR1 LNHDA, CDR2 SQIVND (reference sequence). DNA of the CDR3: TGTGCCAGTAGAGGACAGGGCAATAGCAATCAGCCCCAGCATTTT. The encoded protein is CASRGQGNSNQPQHF.

This clonotype has ten or more counts. The chain recombines TRBV27 with TRBJ1-5; TRBD1 agrees at 12 bases. Trimming cost V 8 bases and J 9 bases; bases outside gene matches: 11. The germline CDR1 and CDR2 sequences are MNHEY and SMNVEV (reference sequence). CDR3 length: 15 residues. DNA for the CDR3: TGTGCCAGCGGGGGGGGACAGGGGGCACCAAGGCCCCAGCATTTT. Its protein product is CASGGGQGAPRPQHF.

This clonotype was found many times. CDR3 amino acids: CASSQVFSTDTQYF. DNA for the CDR3: TGTGCCAGCTCACAGGTCTTCAGCACAGATACGCAGTATTTT. The genes are TRBV18 and TRBJ2-3; D unresolved. The CDR3 sequence is 14 residues long. Germline values: CDR1 KGHSH, CDR2 LQKENI. The germline V and J ends were trimmed by 4 bases and 0 bases, with 8 bases remaining between them.

This clonotype was detected ten times or more. V usage is TRBV20-1 and J usage is TRBJ1-5; D is uncertain. V was cut by 6 bases and J by 0 bases, with 15 bases left in between. The CDR3 sequence is 15 residues long. CDR1 and CDR2 from the germline V gene are DFQATT and SNEGSKA (reference sequence). CDR3 protein: CSAKTYLYSNQPQHF. Written as DNA, the CDR3 is TGCAGTGCGAAGACATACCTTTATAGCAATCAGCCCCAGCATTTT.

This clonotype was recorded many times. The genes are TRBV6-5 and TRBJ2-7; D is perhaps TRBD1 (6 bases). V was pared by 4 bases and J by 5 bases, with 18 bases between. The CDR3 has 15 amino acids. CDR1 is MNHEY and CDR2 is SVGAGI in the germline V gene. The CDR3 protein is CASSSLGTGTHEQYF. The CDR3 nucleotides read TGTGCCAGCAGTTCACTGGGCACAGGGACCCACGAGCAGTACTTC.

This clonotype occurred many times. V gene TRBV12-3 or TRBV12-4 combines with J gene TRBJ2-7; TRBD2 matches 8 bases. V was clipped by 5 bases and J by 2 bases; unmatched bases: 14. This CDR3 comprises 17 residues. The DNA of the CDR3 is TGTGCCAGCAGTCAAAGAACGACTAGCGAAACAACCTACGAGCAGTACTTC. Translation: CASSQRTTSETTYEQYF.

This clonotype has ten or more counts. V gene TRBV20-1 combines with J gene TRBJ1-1; D unclear. With 1 base removed from V and 1 base from J, the gap between germline ends came to 10 bases. CDR1 and CDR2 from the germline V gene are DFQATT and SNEGSKA (reference sequence). This CDR3 comprises 14 residues. Here the CDR3 DNA reads TGCAGTGCTAGAGGCTTAGCAGCGAACACTGAAGCTTTCTTT. Its translation is CSARGLAANTEAFF.

This clonotype was counted ten times or more. This chain links TRBV11-3 with TRBJ2-5; the D is unclear. V was trimmed by 5 bases and J by 5 bases, leaving 18 bases between them. Germline CDR1 and CDR2: SGHNT and YENEEA. The CDR3 runs 15 residues. CDR3 sequence (DNA): TGTGCCAGCAGCGAACGTGGCCCCGGCATGGAGACCCAGTACTTC. Protein sequence: CASSERGPGMETQYF.

At least ten counts were recorded for this clonotype. The chain couples TRBV19 to TRBJ1-2; 7 bases are shared with TRBD1. The V gene end was trimmed by 6 bases and the J gene end by 5 bases; junction bases not matched to a gene: 12. Germline V gene lookup returns CDR1 LNHDA and CDR2 SQIVND (reference sequence). This CDR3 is built from 15 residues. The CDR3 here is CASSPETDRAYGYTF. The CDR3, as DNA: TGTGCCAGTAGCCCGGAAACCGACAGGGCGTATGGCTACACCTTC.

This clonotype came up many times. The chain uses TRBV20-1 and TRBJ1-1; no clear D gene. CDR3 size: 15 residues. Trimming removed 0 bases from V and 3 bases from J, with 14 bases in between. Germline CDR1 reads DFQATT; CDR2 reads SNEGSKA (reference sequence). The CDR3 DNA follows: TGCAGTGCTAGAGATCTGGGGTCGTCGGACACTGAAGCTTTCTTT. This encodes CSARDLGSSDTEAFF.

There are many counts of this clonotype. The genes are TRBV13 and TRBJ2-7, with 9 bases lining up with TRBD1. Germline CDR1 is PRHDT and CDR2 is FYEKMQ (reference sequence). The CDR3 consists of 16 residues. Trimming cost V 5 bases and J 3 bases; bases outside gene matches: 11. DNA of the CDR3: TGTGCCAGCAGCGACGGGACAGGGAACTTGGACTACGAGCAGTACTTC. Its protein product is CASSDGTGNLDYEQYF. Supplemented by reference TRBV13 and TRBJ2-7, the full variable domain reads AAGVIQSPRHLIKEKRETATLKCYPIPRHDTVYWYQQGPGQDPQFLISFYEKMQSDKGSIPDRFSAQQFSDYHSELNMSSLELGDSALYFCASSDGTGNLDYEQYFGPGTRLTVT.

This clonotype was detected many times. This CDR3 is CASSLQRVYSYEQYF. DNA of the CDR3: TGTGCCAGCAGCTTACAGCGGGTCTACTCCTACGAGCAGTACTTC. This chain joins TRBV11-1 and TRBJ2-7; D may be TRBD2 (6 bases). Germline-derived CDR1 and CDR2 are SGHAT and FQDESV (reference sequence). The CDR3 sequence is 15 residues long. V lost 2 bases, J lost 0 bases, and 11 bases lay in between.

In this sample, this clonotype turned up many times. V is TRBV20-1 and J is TRBJ2-2; D is undetermined. This CDR3 has 14 residues. Germline CDR1 is DFQATT and CDR2 is SNEGSKA (reference sequence). V gave up 6 bases and J gave up 1 base, with 12 bases separating them. The CDR3 region is CSAAPSKNTGELFF. The CDR3 DNA reads as TGCAGTGCGGCACCTAGTAAGAACACCGGGGAGCTGTTTTTT.

The V call is TRBV28, the J call TRBJ2-7, with a possible D match to TRBD1 (6 bases). The germline V gene has CDR1 MDHEN and CDR2 SYDVKM. V was shortened by 7 bases and J by 5 bases, with 12 bases between the two germline ends. The CDR3 covers 12 residues. The chain's CDR3 is CASKTGIHEQYF. For the CDR3, the DNA is TGTGCCAGCAAAACAGGGATCCACGAGCAGTACTTC. Drawing the rest from reference TRBV28 and TRBJ2-7, the complete variable domain is DVKVTQSSRYLVKRTGEKVFLECVQDMDHENMFWYRQDPGLGLRLIYFSYDVKMKEKGDIPEGYSVSREKKERFSLILESASTNQTSMYLCASKTGIHEQYFGPGTRLTVT.

This clonotype showed up many times. This sequence joins TRBV30 and TRBJ2-2; D is unclear. Per the germline V gene, CDR1 is GTSNPN and CDR2 is SVGIG (reference sequence). Trimming pared 5 bases from V and 6 bases from J, leaving 22 bases between. The CDR3 totals 16 residues. CDR3 loop: CAWSSPPTASPGELFF. The CDR3 DNA reads TGTGCCTGGTCGAGCCCACCTACGGCTTCCCCCGGGGAGCTGTTTTTT.

This clonotype appeared many times. The CDR3 DNA follows: TGTGCCAGCAGTTTAAAGCCCCAGGGCTGGGGAGGAAACACCATATATTTT. Its protein is CASSLKPQGWGGNTIYF. This sequence joins TRBV27 and TRBJ1-3, with a possible D match to TRBD1 (5 bases). V was shortened by 2 bases and J by 4 bases, with 18 bases between the two germline ends. From germline, CDR1 is MNHEY and CDR2 SMNVEV (reference sequence). This CDR3 is built from 17 residues.

For the CDR3, the DNA is TGTGCCAGTAGTATGGCAAGCTACGAGCAGTACTTC. Amino acids: CASSMASYEQYF. The chain couples TRBV19 to TRBJ2-7, with D hard to call. Germline V lookup: CDR1 LNHDA, CDR2 SQIVND (reference sequence). This CDR3 contains 12 residues. Deletions cut 3 bases from V and 3 bases from J, with 6 bases between.

This clonotype was detected many times. V gene TRBV12-3 or TRBV12-4 combines with J gene TRBJ2-6, with a weak D call TRBD1 (5 bases). The CDR3 totals 14 residues. The germline V and J ends were trimmed by 10 bases and 4 bases, with 14 bases remaining between them. The CDR3 nucleotides read TGTGCCACCCCTCAGGGCTCCGGGGCCAACGTCCTGACTTTC. Translating gives CATPQGSGANVLTF.

This clonotype was observed many times. V is TRBV12-3 or TRBV12-4 and J is TRBJ2-5; TRBD2 matches at 7 bases. The length of the CDR3 is 18 residues. J was trimmed by 5 bases and V by 4 bases; bases with no gene match: 19. The CDR3 DNA reads as TGTGCCAGCAGTTCCCCCCCGGGTTGGGGGGAGGGTTGGGAGACCCAGTACTTC. This sequence encodes CASSSPPGWGEGWETQYF.

This clonotype was seen many times. The chain carries TRBV14 and TRBJ1-1; 10 nucleotides match TRBD1. CDR3 length: 15 residues. Germline V gene lookup returns CDR1 SGHDN and CDR2 FVKESK. V lost 8 bases, J lost 0 bases, and 6 bases stayed unmatched. In DNA form, the CDR3 reads TGTGCCAGCGGGGGGACAGGGGCGATGAACACTGAAGCTTTCTTT. Its protein is CASGGTGAMNTEAFF.

This clonotype was seen repeatedly, ten times or more. The junction does not match germline at one end; this may be a read error. V and J are TRBV6-2 or TRBV6-3 and TRBJ2-2; the match to TRBD1 covers 10 bases. CDR1 and CDR2 (germline): MNHEY, SVGEGT. There are 18 residues in the CDR3. The CDR3 DNA reads as TGTGCCAGCAGTAACTCCGGGACAGGGGCTAAGTACACCGGGGAGCTGTTTTTT. Translated: CASSNSGTGAKYTGELFF.

The V and J genes are TRBV28 and TRBJ1-2; D may be TRBD1 (6 bases). Trimming removed 3 bases from V and 6 bases from J, with 20 bases in between. Looked up from germline, CDR1 is MDHEN and CDR2 is SYDVKM. This CDR3 is built from 16 residues. The CDR3 DNA follows: TGTGCCAGCAGTTTGCTCCGGGACACTGCGTCGGATGGCTACACCTTC. It yields the protein CASSLLRDTASDGYTF.

Ten or more counts support this clonotype. The rearrangement uses TRBV7-9 and TRBJ2-5; 7 positions match TRBD1. V gave up 7 bases and J gave up 2 bases; unmatched junction bases: 10. CDR1 and CDR2 from the germline V gene are SEHNR and FQNEAQ (reference sequence). There are 15 residues in the CDR3. CDR3 amino acids: CASNVNRDRQETQYF. CDR3 bases: TGTGCCAGCAACGTAAACCGGGACAGACAAGAGACCCAGTACTTC.